Each of the 29 T cell receptor beta chains below was sequenced from the same sample in a study of blood T cell repertoires in COVID-19. Generated by immunoSEQ multiplex PCR, the TCRdb table keeps only in-frame clones and is missing some. The sample lists fewer than 250,000 clones; 85% to 90% were seen once. Sequences were obtained from PBMCs or T cells enriched from blood (not recorded which). Source of these receptors: a middle-aged man who had been exposed to COVID-19.

This sequence joins TRBV9 and TRBJ1-3, with 10 bases fitting TRBD1. Trimming cost V 3 bases and J 4 bases; bases outside gene matches: 7. This CDR3 contains 16 residues. Germline V CDR1 and CDR2: SGDLS, YYNGEE. Written as DNA, the CDR3 is TGTGCCAGCAGCGGCGACAGGGGGCGATCCGGAAACACCATATATTTT. It codes for CASSGDRGRSGNTIYF.

The chain couples TRBV18 to TRBJ1-3, with D perhaps matching TRBD1 (6 bases). The CDR3 sequence is 14 residues long. Trimming stripped 3 bases from V and 4 bases from J, with 10 bases between. The germline CDR1 and CDR2 sequences are KGHSH and LQKENI. CDR3 sequence: CASSPGTPGNTIYF. The CDR3 nucleotides are TGTGCCAGCTCACCCGGGACACCCGGAAACACCATATATTTT.

In DNA, the CDR3 is TGTGCCAGCAGCCCCCGAGCGCTTAGTACGAACACCGGGGAGCTGTTTTTT. It yields the protein CASSPRALSTNTGELFF. This rearrangement joins TRBV5-5 to TRBJ2-2; no clear D gene. Germline values: CDR1 SGHKS, CDR2 YYEKEE (reference sequence). The length of the CDR3 is 17 residues. Trimming shortened V by 4 bases and J by 0 bases, and 16 bases separated the two germline ends.

The chain uses TRBV24-1 and TRBJ1-4, with D possibly matching TRBD1 (6 bases). Germline V gene data show CDR1 as KGHDR and CDR2 as SFDVKD. CDR3 length: 16 amino acids. V shed 4 bases and J shed 7 bases, with 18 bases lying between them. For the CDR3, the DNA is TGTGCCACCAGTGAACCCACTACAGGGAATAGTGAAAAACTGTTTTTT. It specifies CATSEPTTGNSEKLFF.

The table lists this clone with a few counts. The chain is built from TRBV5-1 and TRBJ1-5; no clear D. The length of the CDR3 is 13 residues. V was shortened by 7 bases and J by 3 bases, with 11 bases between the two germline ends. Germline CDR1 reads SGHRS; CDR2 reads YFSETQ. The CDR3 region has the DNA TGCGCCAGCGCGGGAGCTTTCAATCAGCCCCAGCATTTT. It is translated as CASAGAFNQPQHF.

The chain carries TRBV11-3 and TRBJ2-1, with 11 positions matching TRBD2. The CDR3 contains 15 residues. In germline, CDR1 is SGHNT, CDR2 YENEEA. The ends lost 5 bases at V and 10 bases at J; junction bases unmatched: 10. CDR3 loop: CASSKTSGREREQFF. The DNA for the CDR3 is TGTGCCAGCAGCAAAACTAGCGGGAGAGAACGCGAGCAGTTCTTC.

This chain links TRBV7-3 with TRBJ1-2; 9 bases agree with TRBD1. The CDR3 contains 16 residues. The germline V gene has CDR1 SGHTA and CDR2 FQGTGA. Losses at the gene ends were 4 bases for V and 2 bases for J; bases not matched to a gene: 8. The CDR3 sequence: CASSSTPTGGNYGYTF. CDR3 DNA sequence: TGTGCCAGCAGCTCAACCCCCACAGGGGGCAACTATGGCTACACCTTC.

This chain uses TRBV5-5 with TRBJ2-3; TRBD2 agrees at 14 bases. Germline V gene data show CDR1 as SGHKS and CDR2 as YYEKEE (reference sequence). Trimming at V came to 4 bases and at J to 6 bases, leaving 10 bases not matched to a gene. CDR3 size: 17 residues. CDR3 amino acids: CASSRGLAGAKGDTQYF. In DNA form, the CDR3 reads TGTGCCAGCAGCAGGGGACTAGCGGGAGCGAAGGGGGATACGCAGTATTTT.

This chain joins TRBV5-1 and TRBJ1-3; D possibly corresponds to TRBD1 (5 bases). Deletions cut 3 bases from V and 0 bases from J, with 13 bases between. The germline gives CDR1 SGHRS, CDR2 YFSETQ. The CDR3 is 16 amino acids. The CDR3 DNA sequence: TGCGCCAGCAGCTCCTCGACAGCCAGCTCTGGAAACACCATATATTTT. Its translation is CASSSSTASSGNTIYF.

This clone was seen a handful of times. CDR3 loop: CAISESSTGSYNEQFF. CDR3 nucleotide sequence: TGTGCCATCAGTGAGTCATCGACAGGGAGTTACAATGAGCAGTTCTTC. V and J are TRBV10-3 and TRBJ2-1, with 7 bases matching TRBD1. The germline CDR1 and CDR2 sequences are ENHRY and SYGVKD. The CDR3 loop spans 16 amino acids. Trimming took 0 bases from V and 4 from J; bases not matched to a gene: 6.

The chain links TRBV28 to TRBJ2-7, with 10 nucleotides matching TRBD2. Trimming took 5 bases from V and 3 from J; bases not matched to a gene: 19. Germline V gene lookup returns CDR1 MDHEN and CDR2 SYDVKM. The CDR3 consists of 19 residues. CDR3 region: CASSSWSGGAFGHDYEQYF. The CDR3 DNA follows: TGTGCCAGCAGTAGTTGGAGCGGGGGGGCGTTCGGCCACGACTACGAGCAGTACTTC.

This chain uses TRBV7-5 with TRBJ1-2. TRBV7-5 is an annotated pseudogene. The CDR3 runs to 17 residues. This chain's CDR3 is CARSFRPLRTGMGGYTF. CDR3 in DNA: TGTGCCAGAAGCTTCAGACCACTCAGGACCGGGATGGGTGGCTACACCTTC.

The chain is built from TRBV10-1 and TRBJ2-1; D call uncertain. Between the trimmed V and J ends, which lost 2 bases and 4 bases, there was a span of 6 bases. The CDR3 is 13 residues long. From germline, CDR1 is WNHNN and CDR2 SYGVQD (reference sequence). In DNA form, the CDR3 reads TGCGCCAGCAGTGAGGGGCAGTACAATGAGCAGTTCTTC. It yields the protein CASSEGQYNEQFF.

The chain carries TRBV30 and TRBJ1-4, with D unclear. V was trimmed by 0 bases and J by 6 bases, leaving 11 bases between them. Looked up from germline, CDR1 is GTSNPN and CDR2 is SVGIG (reference sequence). There are 14 residues in the CDR3. CDR3 DNA sequence: TGTGCCTGGAGTGTACCTGTGCCAGATGAAAAACTGTTTTTT. Encoded protein: CAWSVPVPDEKLFF.

The chain carries TRBV9 and TRBJ2-2; 10 nucleotides agree with TRBD2. There are 16 residues in the CDR3. Per germline, CDR1 SGDLS and CDR2 YYNGEE. Losses at the gene ends were 3 bases for V and 4 bases for J; bases not matched to a gene: 6. The CDR3 DNA follows: TGTGCCAGCAGCGAGAGGACTAGCGGCACCACCGGGGAGCTGTTTTTT. Its translation: CASSERTSGTTGELFF.

The chain uses TRBV5-1 and TRBJ2-7; a possible D gene is TRBD2 (6 bases). Germline CDR1 is SGHRS and CDR2 is YFSETQ. The V end was cut by 0 bases, the J end by 5 bases, with 12 bases between. The CDR3 contains 14 residues. CDR3 region: CASSLDPGVNEQYF. CDR3 nucleotide sequence: TGCGCCAGCAGCTTGGATCCGGGGGTGAACGAGCAGTACTTC.

This clone showed up just once. The V and J genes are TRBV7-2 and TRBJ2-7; 8 bases map to TRBD1. V gave up 5 bases and J gave up 1 base; unmatched junction bases: 4. The CDR3 is 14 residues long. The germline CDR1 and CDR2 sequences are SGHTA and FQGNSA. CDR3 sequence (DNA): TGTGCCAGCAGCACCAGACAGGGGTCCTACGAGCAGTACTTC. Residues: CASSTRQGSYEQYF.

The chain couples TRBV5-1 to TRBJ1-4; D is unclear. This CDR3 contains 15 residues. The ends were cut back, 5 bases at V and 2 bases at J, with 13 bases in the middle. The V gene's germline CDR1 is SGHRS and CDR2 YFSETQ. CDR3 coding DNA: TGCGCCAGCAGTCTAACCGGGGTTACTAATGAAAAACTGTTTTTT. Its protein product is CASSLTGVTNEKLFF.

V and J are TRBV6-6 and TRBJ1-5; weak D call: TRBD1 (5 bases). Germline V lookup: CDR1 MNHNY, CDR2 SVGAGI (reference sequence). The CDR3 loop spans 15 amino acids. V lost 5 bases and J 3 bases, leaving 14 bases between the germline ends. The CDR3, as DNA: TGTGCCAGCAGTAGAACGACAGAAACCAATCAGCCCCAGCATTTT. Its translation is CASSRTTETNQPQHF.

V gene TRBV19 combines with J gene TRBJ1-1; D is possibly TRBD1 (6 bases). The CDR3 is 14 residues long. CDR1 and CDR2 (germline): LNHDA, SQIVND (reference sequence). Deletions cut 4 bases from V and 3 bases from J, with 12 bases between. The CDR3 DNA reads TGTGCCAGTAGTAAATACAGGGACGACACTGAAGCTTTCTTT. Protein product: CASSKYRDDTEAFF.

This chain uses TRBV18 with TRBJ2-1, with TRBD2 matching 10 bases. The ends lost 3 bases at V and 4 bases at J; junction bases unmatched: 6. The germline V gene encodes CDR1 KGHSH and CDR2 LQKENI. CDR3 length: 16 residues. This chain's CDR3 is CASSPLAGVGYNEQFF. DNA of the CDR3: TGTGCCAGCTCACCCCTAGCGGGAGTGGGATACAATGAGCAGTTCTTC.

This rearrangement joins TRBV2 to TRBJ2-7, with a possible D match to TRBD1 (6 bases). The CDR3 sequence is 15 residues long. V shed 6 bases and J shed 2 bases, with 17 bases lying between them. The germline CDR1 and CDR2 sequences are SNHLY and FYNNEI. The CDR3 reads CASSITGTITYEQYF. CDR3 bases: TGTGCCAGCAGCATAACCGGGACAATTACCTACGAGCAGTACTTC.

The rearrangement uses TRBV15 and TRBJ1-6; D gene unclear. Per the germline V gene, CDR1 is LNHNV and CDR2 is YYDKDF (reference sequence). The CDR3 spans 14 residues. Trimming removed 5 bases at V and 4 bases at J, with 9 bases between. The chain's CDR3 is CATSDRDYNSPLHF. The CDR3 region has the DNA TGTGCCACCAGCGACCGGGATTATAATTCACCCCTCCACTTT.

The J gene is TRBJ1-5, the V gene TRBV12-3 or TRBV12-4; D is possibly TRBD1 (6 bases). Trimming removed 6 bases at V and 4 bases at J, with 10 bases between. The CDR3 spans 13 residues. CDR3 sequence reads: CASRDSFNQPQHF. The CDR3, as DNA: TGTGCCAGCAGGGACAGTTTTAATCAGCCCCAGCATTTT.

The chain recombines TRBV12-3 or TRBV12-4 with TRBJ1-2; D call uncertain. Deletions cut 6 bases from V and 4 bases from J, with 9 bases between. The CDR3 has 12 amino acids. CDR3 region: CASSLESYGYTF. CDR3 nucleotide sequence: TGTGCCAGCAGCCTGGAGTCCTATGGCTACACCTTC.

Comments on this clone: A read error may account for a junction end that differs from germline. V and J are TRBV7-7 and TRBJ2-2; the match to TRBD1 covers 7 bases. Looked up from germline, CDR1 is SSHAT and CDR2 is FNYEAQ (reference sequence). The CDR3 is 15 residues long. Here the CDR3 reads CASSLTRQGAGELFF. The CDR3 nucleotides are TGTGCTAGCAGCCTCACTCGACAGGGAGCCGGGGAGCTGTTTTTT. The entire variable domain, with the rest obtained from reference TRBV7-7 and TRBJ2-2, is as follows: GAGVSQSPRYKVTKRGQDVTLRCDPISSHATLYWYQQALGQGPEFLTYFNYEAQPDKSGLPSDRFSAERPEGSISTLTIQRTEQRDSAMYRCASSLTRQGAGELFFGEGSRLTVL.

J is TRBJ1-5 and V is TRBV28; 7 nucleotides agree with TRBD1. This CDR3 is built from 17 residues. Per the germline V gene, CDR1 is MDHEN and CDR2 is SYDVKM. The trim removed 2 bases at V and 5 bases at J, leaving 12 bases unmatched. The CDR3 here is CASSLGRQGRSYQPQHF. The CDR3, as DNA: TGTGCCAGCAGTTTAGGGCGACAGGGTCGTTCCTATCAGCCCCAGCATTTT.

V is TRBV30 and J is TRBJ1-1, with D possibly matching TRBD1 (6 bases). This CDR3 contains 11 residues. Germline V lookup: CDR1 GTSNPN, CDR2 SVGIG (reference sequence). The V end was cut by 6 bases, the J end by 1 base, with 6 bases between. CDR3 loop: CACRGNTEAFF. The DNA for the CDR3 is TGTGCCTGCAGGGGGAACACTGAAGCTTTCTTT.

The genes are TRBV7-3 and TRBJ1-5, with 7 bases identical to TRBD1. CDR1 is SGHTA and CDR2 is FQGTGA in the germline V gene. This CDR3 has 13 residues. V lost 5 bases to trimming and J lost 7 bases; unmatched junction nucleotides: 5. In DNA form, the CDR3 reads TGTGCCAGCAGCCAAGACAGGGAACAGCCCCAGCATTTT. It encodes CASSQDREQPQHF.